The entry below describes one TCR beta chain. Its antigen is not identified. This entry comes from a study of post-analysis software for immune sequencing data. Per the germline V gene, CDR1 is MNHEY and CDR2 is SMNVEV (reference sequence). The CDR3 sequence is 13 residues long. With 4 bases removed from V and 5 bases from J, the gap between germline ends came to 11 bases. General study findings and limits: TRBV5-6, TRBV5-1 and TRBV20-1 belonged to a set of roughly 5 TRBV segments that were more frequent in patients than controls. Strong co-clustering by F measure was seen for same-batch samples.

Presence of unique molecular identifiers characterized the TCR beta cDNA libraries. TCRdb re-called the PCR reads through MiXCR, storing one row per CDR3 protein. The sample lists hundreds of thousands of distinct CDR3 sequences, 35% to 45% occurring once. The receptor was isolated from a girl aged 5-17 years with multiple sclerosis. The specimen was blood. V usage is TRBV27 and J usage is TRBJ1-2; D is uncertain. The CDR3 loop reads CASSSHPAYGYTF. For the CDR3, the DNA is TGTGCCAGCAGTTCCCATCCGGCTTATGGCTACACCTTC.